This entry is about one T cell receptor beta chain. This entry comes from a study of blood T cell repertoires in COVID-19. Across the whole study: Acute and convalescent COVID-19 specimens originated in the United States, Italy and Spain. PBMCs, B-cell-depleted T cells, or T cells were the source of the cDNA or gDNA that made up the material.

In the original processing: The assay estimated nucleated cells by amplifying reference gene primers. Profiling relied on immunoSEQ multiplex PCR, and the TCRdb table lists in-frame clones only, not all of them. V, J and clone size derive from that table, while D and trimming were established from the DNA sequence. Altogether approximately 120,000 clones are present, around nine tenths being singletons, with the ten largest covering roughly 1.4%. CDR1 is MNHEY and CDR2 is SVGAGI in the germline V gene. This CDR3 is built from 14 residues. V was pared by 5 bases and J by 5 bases, with 5 bases of the junction left unmatched.

The rearrangement uses TRBV6-5 and TRBJ1-1; 10 bases are shared with TRBD1. The sequence was obtained from a human donor in a cohort sampled during active COVID-19. Sample: peripheral blood. The CDR3 DNA sequence: TGTGCCAGCAGTCCGACAGGGGGCTTAACTGAAGCTTTCTTT. Protein sequence: CASSPTGGLTEAFF.